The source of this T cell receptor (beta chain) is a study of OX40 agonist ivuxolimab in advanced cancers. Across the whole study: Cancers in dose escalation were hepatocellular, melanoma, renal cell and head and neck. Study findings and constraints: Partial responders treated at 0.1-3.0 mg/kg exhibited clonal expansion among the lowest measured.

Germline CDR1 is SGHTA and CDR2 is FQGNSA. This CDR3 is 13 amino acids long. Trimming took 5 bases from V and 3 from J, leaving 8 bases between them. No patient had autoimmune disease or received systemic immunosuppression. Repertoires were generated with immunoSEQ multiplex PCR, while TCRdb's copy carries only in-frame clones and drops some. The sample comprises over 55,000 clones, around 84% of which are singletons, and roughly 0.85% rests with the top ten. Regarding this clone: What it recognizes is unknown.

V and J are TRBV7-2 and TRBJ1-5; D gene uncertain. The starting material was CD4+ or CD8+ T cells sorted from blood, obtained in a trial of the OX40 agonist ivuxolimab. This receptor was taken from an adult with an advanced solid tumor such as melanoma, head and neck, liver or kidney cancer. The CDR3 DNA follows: TGTGCCAGCAGCCGTGACTTCAATCAGCCCCAGCATTTT. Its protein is CASSRDFNQPQHF. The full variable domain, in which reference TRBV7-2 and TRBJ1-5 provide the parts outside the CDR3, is GAGVSQSPSNKVTEKGKDVELRCDPISGHTALYWYRQSLGQGLEFLIYFQGNSAPDKSGLPSDRFSAERTGGSVSTLTIQRTQQEDSAVYLCASSRDFNQPQHFGDGTRLSIL.